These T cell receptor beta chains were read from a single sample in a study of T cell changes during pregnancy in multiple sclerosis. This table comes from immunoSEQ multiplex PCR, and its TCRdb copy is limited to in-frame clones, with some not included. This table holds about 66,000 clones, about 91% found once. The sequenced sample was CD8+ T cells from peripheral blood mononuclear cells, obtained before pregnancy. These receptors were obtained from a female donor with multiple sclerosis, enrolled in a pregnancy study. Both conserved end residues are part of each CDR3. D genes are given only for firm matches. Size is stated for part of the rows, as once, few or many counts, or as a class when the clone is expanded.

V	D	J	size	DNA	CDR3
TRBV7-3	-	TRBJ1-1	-	TGTGCCAGCAGCACCGGTACCTCGGGGACTGAAGCTTTCTTT	CASSTGTSGTEAFF
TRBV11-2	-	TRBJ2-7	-	TGTGCCACCTCGGGTTCCTACGAGCAGTACTTC	CATSGSYEQYF
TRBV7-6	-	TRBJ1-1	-	TGTGCCAGCAGCTCCGGACAGTACACTGAAGCTTTCTTT	CASSSGQYTEAFF
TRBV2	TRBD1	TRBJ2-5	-	TGTGCCAGCAGAGAGGACAGGTGGTACCAAGAGACCCAGTACTTC	CASREDRWYQETQYF
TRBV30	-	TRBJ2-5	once	TGTGCCTGGAGTGTAGAGGGGGAGCCAGGGGCCCAGTACTTC	CAWSVEGEPGAQYF
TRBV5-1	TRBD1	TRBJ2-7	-	TGCGCCAGCAGCTTGGGACAGGGGAACGACGAGCAGTACTTC	CASSLGQGNDEQYF
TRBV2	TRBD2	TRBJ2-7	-	TGTGCCAGCAGTGCGGGAGGGGACTCCTACGAGCAGTACTTC	CASSAGGDSYEQYF
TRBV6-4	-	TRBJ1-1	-	TGTGCCAGCAGTGACTCTGGACAGAACACTGAAGCTTTCTTT	CASSDSGQNTEAFF
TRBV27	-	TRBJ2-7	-	TGTGCCAGCAGTTCCTCCTACGAGCAGTACTTC	CASSSSYEQYF
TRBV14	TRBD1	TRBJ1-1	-	TGTGCCAGCGGGACAGGTCCTGAAGCTTTCTTT	CASGTGPEAFF
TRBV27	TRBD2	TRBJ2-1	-	TGTGCCAGCAGTTTGGGAGCGGGGAATGAGCAGTTCTTC	CASSLGAGNEQFF
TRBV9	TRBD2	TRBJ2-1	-	TGTGCCAGCAGCGTAGCTACGGGGGGGACTGATGGGAACAATGAGCAGTTCTTC	CASSVATGGTDGNNEQFF
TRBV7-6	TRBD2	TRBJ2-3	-	TGTGCCAGCAGCATTAGCGGGACTAGCACAGATACGCAGTATTTT	CASSISGTSTDTQYF
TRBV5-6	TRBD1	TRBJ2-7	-	TGTGCCAGCAGCCTGAGCCGGGACAGACACTACGAGCAGTACTTC	CASSLSRDRHYEQYF
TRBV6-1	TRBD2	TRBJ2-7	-	TGTGCCAGCAGCCATAGCGGGGACTACGAGCAGTACTTC	CASSHSGDYEQYF
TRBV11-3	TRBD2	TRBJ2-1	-	TGTGCCAGCAGCTTAGAGGGGCGGGGGGGCAACGATGAGCAGTTCTTC	CASSLEGRGGNDEQFF
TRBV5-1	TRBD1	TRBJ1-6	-	TGCGCCAGCGGGTCGACAGGGCAAAATTCACCCCTCCACTTT	CASGSTGQNSPLHF
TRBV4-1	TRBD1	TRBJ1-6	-	TGCGCCAGCTCCCTAGGGGGCCAGCCAAATTCACCCCTCCACTTT	CASSLGGQPNSPLHF
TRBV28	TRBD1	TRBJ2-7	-	TGTGCCAGCAGCGCTGGGACAGTCTTTCTTACGGAGCAGTACTTC	CASSAGTVFLTEQYF
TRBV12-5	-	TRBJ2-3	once	TGTGCTAGTGGTTTGGGGGCAGTCAGGAACACAGATACGCAGTATTTT	CASGLGAVRNTDTQYF
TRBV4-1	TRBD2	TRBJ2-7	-	TGCGCCAGCAGCCAAGATGGCGGGGGGGCCTACGAGCAGTACTTC	CASSQDGGGAYEQYF
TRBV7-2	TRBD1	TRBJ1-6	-	TGTGCCAGCAGCCAGACAGGGAGCTCCTATAATTCACCCCTCCACTTT	CASSQTGSSYNSPLHF
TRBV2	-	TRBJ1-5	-	TGTGCCAGCAGTGTCAAGGCCAACCAGGGTTTAAGCAATCAGCCCCAGCATTTT	CASSVKANQGLSNQPQHF
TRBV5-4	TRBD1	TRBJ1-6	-	TGTGCCAGCAGCTTGGGAGTGACAGGGAGTTCACCCCTCCACTTT	CASSLGVTGSSPLHF
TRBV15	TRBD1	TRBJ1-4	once	TGTGCCACCAGCAGGACTGGGACAGGGCTAAGGAATGAAAAACTGTTTTTT	CATSRTGTGLRNEKLFF
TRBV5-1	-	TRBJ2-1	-	TGCGCCAGCAGCTTGGTTTCGAATGAGCAGTTCTTC	CASSLVSNEQFF
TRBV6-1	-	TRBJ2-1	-	TGTGCCAGCAGTGAGGGGGCAGGGGCCGATTACAATGAGCAGTTCTTC	CASSEGAGADYNEQFF
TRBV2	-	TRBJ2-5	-	TGTGCCAGCATTGGGCAGGGCAAAGAGACCCAGTACTTC	CASIGQGKETQYF
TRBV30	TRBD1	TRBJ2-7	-	TGTGCCTGGAAGTGGGACAGCTCATTCGACGAGCAGTACTTC	CAWKWDSSFDEQYF
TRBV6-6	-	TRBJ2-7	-	TGTGCCAGCAGTTACTACAGCCTCTCCTACGAGCAGTACTTC	CASSYYSLSYEQYF
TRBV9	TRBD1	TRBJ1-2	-	TGTGCCAGCAGCGTAGGGGACAGCCTTGATTATGGCTACACCTTC	CASSVGDSLDYGYTF
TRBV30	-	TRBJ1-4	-	TGTGCCTGGAGGGCGGGACGAGAGAATGAAAAACTGTTTTTT	CAWRAGRENEKLFF
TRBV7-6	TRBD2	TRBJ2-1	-	TGTGCCAGCAGCTTCGATGAAGCGGGGGTGGGGTACAATGAGCAGTTCTTC	CASSFDEAGVGYNEQFF
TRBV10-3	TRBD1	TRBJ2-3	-	TGTGCCATCAGTGACCCGGACAGGGGCGCAGATACGCAGTATTTT	CAISDPDRGADTQYF
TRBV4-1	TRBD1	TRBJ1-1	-	TGCGCCAGCAGCCCCCCAATGGGACAGCTGACTGAAGCTTTCTTT	CASSPPMGQLTEAFF
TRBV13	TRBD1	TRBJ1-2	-	TGTGCCAGCAAAAAAGGGACAGGACATGGCTACACCTTC	CASKKGTGHGYTF
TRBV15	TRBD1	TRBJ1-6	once	TGTGCCACCAGCAGAGACACAGGGGGCAATTCACCCCTCCACTTT	CATSRDTGGNSPLHF
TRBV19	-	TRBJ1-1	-	TGTGCCAGTAGTATAGATCTTGAGCCGAACACTGAAGCTTTCTTT	CASSIDLEPNTEAFF
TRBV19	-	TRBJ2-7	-	TGTGCCAGTAGTAGGGTCGGGACTGCCTACGAGCAGTACTTC	CASSRVGTAYEQYF
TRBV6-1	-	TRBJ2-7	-	TGTGCCAGCAGTGAATTATCGGGGGCCTACGAGCAGTACTTC	CASSELSGAYEQYF
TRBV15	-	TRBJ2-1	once	TGTGCCACCAGCAGAGGCAGGGGGGATTACTACAATGAGCAGTTCTTC	CATSRGRGDYYNEQFF
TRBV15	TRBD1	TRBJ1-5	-	TGTGCCACCAGAGCGGACAGGGGTATTAATCAGCCCCAGCATTTT	CATRADRGINQPQHF
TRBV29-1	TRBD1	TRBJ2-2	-	TGCAGCGTCCCGGGACAGAGGAACACCGGGGAGCTGTTTTTT	CSVPGQRNTGELFF
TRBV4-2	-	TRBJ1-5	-	TGTGCCAGCAGCGAAGGAAGAGGGGGAGGCAATCAGCCCCAGCATTTT	CASSEGRGGGNQPQHF
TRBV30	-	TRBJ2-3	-	TGTGCCTGGAGTGGAGGGGGGGCCGATACGCAGTATTTT	CAWSGGGADTQYF
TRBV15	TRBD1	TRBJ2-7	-	TGTGCCACCAGCAGTCGCCGGGACAGGGGGTACGAGCAGTACTTC	CATSSRRDRGYEQYF
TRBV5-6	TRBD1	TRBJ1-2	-	TGTGCCAGCAGCTTCCAGCTAGACAGGGGGCACGGCTACACCTTC	CASSFQLDRGHGYTF
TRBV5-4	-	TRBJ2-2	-	TGTGCCAGCAGCTTCGCAGGGACCGGGGAGCTGTTTTTT	CASSFAGTGELFF
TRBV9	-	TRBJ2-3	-	TGTGCCAGCAGCCCCCTGGGACTCCCCCTTAGCACAGATACGCAGTATTTT	CASSPLGLPLSTDTQYF
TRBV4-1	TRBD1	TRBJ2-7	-	TGCGCCAGCAGCCAAACGACAGGGTCCTCCTACGAGCAGTACTTC	CASSQTTGSSYEQYF
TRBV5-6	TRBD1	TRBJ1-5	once	TGTGCCAGCAGCTCCCGACAGGGACTGCAGCCCCAGCATTTT	CASSSRQGLQPQHF
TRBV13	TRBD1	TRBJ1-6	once	TGTGCCAGCAGCTCACCGGGACAGGGGGGTTCACCCCTCCACTTT	CASSSPGQGGSPLHF
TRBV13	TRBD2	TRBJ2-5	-	TGTGCCAGCAGCCCTATTGGGGCGGGGGAGGAAGAGACCCAGTACTTC	CASSPIGAGEEETQYF
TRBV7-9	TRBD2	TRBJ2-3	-	TGTGCCAGCAGTCTAGCCCCCCTAGCGGGGATTACTAGCACAGATACGCAGTATTTT	CASSLAPLAGITSTDTQYF
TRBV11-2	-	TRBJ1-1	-	TGTGCCAGCAGCTTAGGCCAGGGTTTGGAAGCTTTCTTT	CASSLGQGLEAFF
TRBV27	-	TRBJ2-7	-	TGTGCCAGCAGTTTCAGGGCCTCAGGGGTTTACGAGCAGTACTTC	CASSFRASGVYEQYF
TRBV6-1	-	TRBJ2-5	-	TGTGCCAGCAGTGAAAGTTCGGGGGTGGGGGAGACCCAGTACTTC	CASSESSGVGETQYF
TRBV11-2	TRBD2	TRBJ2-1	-	TGTGCCAGCAGCTTAGAATCAGGACTAGCCGTCCATGAGCAGTTCTTC	CASSLESGLAVHEQFF
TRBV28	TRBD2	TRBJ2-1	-	TGTGCCAGCACAGACGCGGGAGTCGAGCAGTTCTTC	CASTDAGVEQFF
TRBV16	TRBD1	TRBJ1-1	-	TGTGCCAGCAGCCGGGCAGGGGGCACTGAAGCTTTCTTT	CASSRAGGTEAFF